This T cell receptor (beta chain) is drawn from a study of blood T cell repertoires in COVID-19 (TCRdb year 2020). Regarding the research as a whole: Collaborator samples came from the United States, Italy and Spain and covered acute and convalescent phases of COVID-19. The material from the prospective study consisted of cDNA or gDNA derived from T cells, B-cell-depleted T cells, or PBMCs. Deeply sampled blood TCRbeta repertoires from subjects exposed to, actively infected with, or recovered from COVID-19 were included in the dataset. The repertoires were released in a freely available public database meant as a resource for research on the immune response to SARS-CoV-2. The samples were drawn from two sources: the first 160 participants of the ongoing ImmuneRACE study, and 950 to 1,500 subjects contributed by 6 global collaborators. The sample metadata nearly always contained a de-identified subject ID, COVID-19 status, age in years and sex. Where available, HLA class I and class II types were taken from metadata supplied by the sample provider and were not determined by assay-based typing. What the work shows at the level of the full study, not this receptor alone: Clinical and demographic metadata were provided uncurated, with the amount varying by source and participant.

Compared with germline, V lacks 3 bases and J lacks 3 bases; bases without a gene match: 15. The germline V gene encodes CDR1 LGHNA and CDR2 YNFKEQ. Counted from cysteine to phenylalanine, this CDR3 has 18 amino acids. Only the CDR3 DNA stays, 54 bases, in frame from base 1. About this clone itself: It has no known antigen specificity. Base qualities were left out, and no much larger clone turns up one base away.

The collaborating institutions used their own protocols to collect whole blood in K2EDTA tubes. For TCRbeta analysis, collaborators shipped samples as frozen whole blood, isolated PBMCs, or DNA extracted from either of those sample types. TCRbeta CDR3 regions were amplified from genomic DNA using the immunoSEQ Assay, a bias-controlled multiplex PCR. In the paper's pipeline: The number of nucleated cells in each sample was estimated from the amplification of reference gene primers within the assay. To quantify the absolute abundance of each unique TCRbeta CDR3 rearrangement, sequence reads were collapsed and filtered. For each sample, productive Simpson clonality was calculated as the square root of Simpson's diversity index across productive rearrangements. TCRdb took this table from immuneACCESS and kept in-frame rearrangements with V and J called. Such tables lack part of the clones; where checked against another copy, unresolved V genes explain under half of the gap, and the rest is unexplained. V and J calls and clone size are copied from that table; D and trimming were computed from the DNA. For this sample there are more than 85,000 clones; around nine tenths appear just once. 1.7% of the sample is in the top ten clones.

The sequence joins TRBV4-2 to TRBJ1-2; 8 of the junction bases match TRBD1. The sequence came from a man in his 60s with acute or convalescent COVID-19. Sample: peripheral blood. The sequence in DNA is TGTGCCAGCAGCCAGCTCACAGGGGCGACAGGGGATCACTATGGCTACACCTTC. Its coded protein is CASSQLTGATGDHYGYTF.